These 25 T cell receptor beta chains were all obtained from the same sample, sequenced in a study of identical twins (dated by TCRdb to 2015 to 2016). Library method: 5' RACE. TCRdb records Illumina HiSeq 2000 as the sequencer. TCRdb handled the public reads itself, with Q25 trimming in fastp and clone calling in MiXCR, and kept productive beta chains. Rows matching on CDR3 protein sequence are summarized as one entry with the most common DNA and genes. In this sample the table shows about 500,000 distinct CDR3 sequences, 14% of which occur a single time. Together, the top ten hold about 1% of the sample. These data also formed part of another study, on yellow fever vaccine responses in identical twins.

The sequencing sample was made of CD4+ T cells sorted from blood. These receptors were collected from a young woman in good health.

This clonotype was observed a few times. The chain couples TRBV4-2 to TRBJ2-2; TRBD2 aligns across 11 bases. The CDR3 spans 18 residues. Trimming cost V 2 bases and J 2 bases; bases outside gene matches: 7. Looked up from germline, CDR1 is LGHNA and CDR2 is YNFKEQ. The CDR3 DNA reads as TGTGCCAGCAGCCAACGAGCTAGCGGGGGGTCAAACACCGGGGAGCTGTTTTTT. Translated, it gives CASSQRASGGSNTGELFF.

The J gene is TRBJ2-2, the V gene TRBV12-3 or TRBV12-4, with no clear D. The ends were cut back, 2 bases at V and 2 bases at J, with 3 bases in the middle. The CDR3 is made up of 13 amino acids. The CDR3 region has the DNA TGTGCCAGCAGTTTATATAACACCGGGGAGCTGTTTTTT. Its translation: CASSLYNTGELFF.

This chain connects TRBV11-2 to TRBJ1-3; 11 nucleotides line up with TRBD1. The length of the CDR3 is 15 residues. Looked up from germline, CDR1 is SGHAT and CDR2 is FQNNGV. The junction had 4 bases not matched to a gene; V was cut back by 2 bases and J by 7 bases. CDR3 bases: TGTGCCAGCAGCTTACCTGGGACAGGGGGGAACACCATATATTTT. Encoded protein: CASSLPGTGGNTIYF. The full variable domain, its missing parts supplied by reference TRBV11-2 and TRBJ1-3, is EAGVAQSPRYKIIEKRQSVAFWCNPISGHATLYWYQQILGQGPKLLIQFQNNGVVDDSQLPKDRFSAERLKGVDSTLKIQPAKLEDSAVYLCASSLPGTGGNTIYFGEGSWLTVV.

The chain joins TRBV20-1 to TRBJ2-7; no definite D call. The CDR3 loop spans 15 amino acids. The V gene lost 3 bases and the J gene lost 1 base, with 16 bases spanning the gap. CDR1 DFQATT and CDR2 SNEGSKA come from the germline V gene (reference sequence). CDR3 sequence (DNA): TGCAGTGCTAGTAAAAGTCCGACACTATCCTACGAGCAGTACTTC. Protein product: CSASKSPTLSYEQYF.

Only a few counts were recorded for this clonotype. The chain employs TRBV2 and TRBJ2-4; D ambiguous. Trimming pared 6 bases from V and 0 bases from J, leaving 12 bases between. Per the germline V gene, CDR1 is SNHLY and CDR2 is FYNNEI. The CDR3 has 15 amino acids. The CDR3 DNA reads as TGTGCCAGCAGGGCAACTGGGTTAGCCAAAAACATTCAGTACTTC. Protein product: CASRATGLAKNIQYF. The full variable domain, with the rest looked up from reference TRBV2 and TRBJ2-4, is EPEVTQTPSHQVTQMGQEVILRCVPISNHLYFYWYRQILGQKVEFLVSFYNNEISEKSEIFDDQFSVERPDGSNFTLKIRSTKLEDSAMYFCASRATGLAKNIQYFGAGTRLSVL.

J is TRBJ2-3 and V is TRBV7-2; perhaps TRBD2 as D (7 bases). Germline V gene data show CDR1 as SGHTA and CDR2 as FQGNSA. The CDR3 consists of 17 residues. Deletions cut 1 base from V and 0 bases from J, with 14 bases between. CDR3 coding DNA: TGTGCCAGCAGCTTAGGGTATCGGGGGGCAAGCACAGATACGCAGTATTTT. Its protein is CASSLGYRGASTDTQYF.

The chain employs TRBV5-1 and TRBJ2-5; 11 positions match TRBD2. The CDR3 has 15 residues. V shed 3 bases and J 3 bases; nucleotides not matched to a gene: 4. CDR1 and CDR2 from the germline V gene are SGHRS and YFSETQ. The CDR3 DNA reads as TGCGCCAGCAGCTACCTACTAGCGGGAGAAGAGACCCAGTACTTC. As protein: CASSYLLAGEETQYF.

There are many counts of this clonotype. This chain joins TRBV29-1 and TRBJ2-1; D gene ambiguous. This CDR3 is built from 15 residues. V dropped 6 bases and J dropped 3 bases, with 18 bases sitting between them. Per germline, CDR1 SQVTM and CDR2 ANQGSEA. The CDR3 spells CSVVVGGLGYNEQFF. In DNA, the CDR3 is TGCAGCGTCGTTGTAGGTGGTTTAGGCTACAATGAGCAGTTCTTC.

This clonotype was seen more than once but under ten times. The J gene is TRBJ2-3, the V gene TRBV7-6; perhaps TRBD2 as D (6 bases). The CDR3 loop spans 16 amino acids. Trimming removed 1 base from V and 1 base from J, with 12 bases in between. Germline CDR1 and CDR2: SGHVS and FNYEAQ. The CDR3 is CASSLGAGSGTDTQYF. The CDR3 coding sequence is TGTGCCAGCAGCTTAGGGGCGGGGTCGGGCACAGATACGCAGTATTTT.

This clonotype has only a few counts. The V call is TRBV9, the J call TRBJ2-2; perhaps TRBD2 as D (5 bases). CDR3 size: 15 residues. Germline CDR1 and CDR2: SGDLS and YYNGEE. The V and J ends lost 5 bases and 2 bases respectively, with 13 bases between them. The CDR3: CASRGPGENTGELFF. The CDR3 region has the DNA TGTGCCAGCAGAGGCCCCGGGGAAAACACCGGGGAGCTGTTTTTT.

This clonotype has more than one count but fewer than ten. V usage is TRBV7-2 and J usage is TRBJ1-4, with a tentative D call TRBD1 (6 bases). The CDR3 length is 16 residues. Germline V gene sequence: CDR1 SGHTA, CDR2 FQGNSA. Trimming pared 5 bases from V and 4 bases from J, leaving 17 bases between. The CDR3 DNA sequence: TGTGCCAGCAGCACCGGACAGCGGAGTTATAATGAAAAACTGTTTTTT. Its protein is CASSTGQRSYNEKLFF.

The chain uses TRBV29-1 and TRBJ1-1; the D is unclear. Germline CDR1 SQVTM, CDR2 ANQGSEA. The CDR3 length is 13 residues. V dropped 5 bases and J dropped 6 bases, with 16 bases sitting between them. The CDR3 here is CSVLGRGRAEAFF. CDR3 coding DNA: TGCAGCGTTCTAGGACGCGGTCGAGCTGAAGCTTTCTTT.

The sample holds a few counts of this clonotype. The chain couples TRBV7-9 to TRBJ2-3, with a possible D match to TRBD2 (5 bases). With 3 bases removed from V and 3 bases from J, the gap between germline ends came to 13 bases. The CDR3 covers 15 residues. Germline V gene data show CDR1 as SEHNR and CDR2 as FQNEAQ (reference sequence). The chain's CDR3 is CASSFPGISTDTQYF. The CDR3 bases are TGTGCCAGCAGCTTTCCGGGGATAAGTACAGATACGCAGTATTTT. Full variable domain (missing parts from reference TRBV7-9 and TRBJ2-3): DTGVSQNPRHKITKRGQNVTFRCDPISEHNRLYWYRQTLGQGPEFLTYFQNEAQLEKSRLLSDRFSAERPKGSFSTLEIQRTEQGDSAMYLCASSFPGISTDTQYFGPGTRLTVL.

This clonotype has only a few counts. The CDR3 spells CASSQIGQGYNEQFF. The CDR3, as DNA: TGTGCCAGCAGCCAGATCGGCCAGGGATACAATGAGCAGTTCTTC. The chain combines TRBV3-1 with TRBJ2-1; D may be TRBD1 (5 bases). CDR3 length equals 15 residues. Trimming shortened V by 3 bases and J by 4 bases, and 13 bases separated the two germline ends. Germline V gene sequence: CDR1 LGHDT, CDR2 YNNKEL (reference sequence).

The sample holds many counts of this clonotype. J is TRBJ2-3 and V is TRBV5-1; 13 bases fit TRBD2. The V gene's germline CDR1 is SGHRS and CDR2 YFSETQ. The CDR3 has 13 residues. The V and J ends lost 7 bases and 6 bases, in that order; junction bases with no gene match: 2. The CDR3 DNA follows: TGCGCCAGCGGGACTAGCGGGGCCGATACGCAGTATTTT. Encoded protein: CASGTSGADTQYF.

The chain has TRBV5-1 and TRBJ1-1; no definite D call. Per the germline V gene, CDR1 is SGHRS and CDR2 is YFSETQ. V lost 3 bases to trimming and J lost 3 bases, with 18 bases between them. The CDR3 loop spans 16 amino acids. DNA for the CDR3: TGCGCCAGCAGCTCCGGTGTAGGTCTTGGGTACACTGAAGCTTTCTTT. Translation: CASSSGVGLGYTEAFF.

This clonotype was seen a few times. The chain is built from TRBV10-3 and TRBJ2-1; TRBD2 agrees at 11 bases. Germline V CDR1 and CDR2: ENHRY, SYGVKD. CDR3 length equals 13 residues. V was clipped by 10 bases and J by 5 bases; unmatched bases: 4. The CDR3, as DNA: TGTGCCACCGGGACTAGCGGCAACAATGAGCAGTTCTTC. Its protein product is CATGTSGNNEQFF.

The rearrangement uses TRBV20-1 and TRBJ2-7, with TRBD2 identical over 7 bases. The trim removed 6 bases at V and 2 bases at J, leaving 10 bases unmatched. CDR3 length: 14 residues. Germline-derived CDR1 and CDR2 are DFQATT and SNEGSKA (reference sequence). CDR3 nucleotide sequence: TGCAGTGCCCAGGTGGAGCGGGATCCCTACGAGCAGTACTTC. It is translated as CSAQVERDPYEQYF.

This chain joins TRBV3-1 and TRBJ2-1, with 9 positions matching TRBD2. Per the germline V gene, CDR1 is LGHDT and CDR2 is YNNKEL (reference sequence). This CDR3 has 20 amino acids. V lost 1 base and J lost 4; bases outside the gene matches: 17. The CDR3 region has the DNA TGTGCCAGCAGCCAAGTCGGACTAGCGTTGAACTATACCCGATACAATGAGCAGTTCTTC. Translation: CASSQVGLALNYTRYNEQFF.

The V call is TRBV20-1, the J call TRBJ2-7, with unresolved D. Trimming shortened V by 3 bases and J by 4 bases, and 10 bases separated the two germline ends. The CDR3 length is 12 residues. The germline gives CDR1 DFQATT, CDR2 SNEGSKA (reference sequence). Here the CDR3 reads CSASETGYEQYF. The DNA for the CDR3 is TGCAGTGCTAGCGAAACGGGTTACGAGCAGTACTTC.

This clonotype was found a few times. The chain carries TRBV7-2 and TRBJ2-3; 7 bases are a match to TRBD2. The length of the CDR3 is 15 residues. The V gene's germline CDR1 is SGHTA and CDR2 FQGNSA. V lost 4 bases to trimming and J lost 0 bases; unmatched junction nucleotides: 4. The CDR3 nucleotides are TGTGCCAGCAGCTCGCGGACTAGAAGCACAGATACGCAGTATTTT. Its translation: CASSSRTRSTDTQYF.

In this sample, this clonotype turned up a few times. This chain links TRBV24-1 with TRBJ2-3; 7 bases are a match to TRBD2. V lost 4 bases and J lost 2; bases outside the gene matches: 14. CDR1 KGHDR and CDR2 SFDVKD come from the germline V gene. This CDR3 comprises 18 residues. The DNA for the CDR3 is TGTGCCACCAGTGACTTGGGAGTTATGGCGGGGGACACAGATACGCAGTATTTT. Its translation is CATSDLGVMAGDTDTQYF.

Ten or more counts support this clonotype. CDR3 sequence (DNA): TGCAGCACCTGGGAGTACAATGAGCAGTTCTTC. It encodes CSTWEYNEQFF. The chain carries TRBV29-1 and TRBJ2-1; tentatively, D is TRBD2 (5 bases). Trimming pared 8 bases from V and 4 bases from J, leaving 9 bases between. Germline V gives CDR1 SQVTM, CDR2 ANQGSEA. The CDR3 sequence is 11 residues long.

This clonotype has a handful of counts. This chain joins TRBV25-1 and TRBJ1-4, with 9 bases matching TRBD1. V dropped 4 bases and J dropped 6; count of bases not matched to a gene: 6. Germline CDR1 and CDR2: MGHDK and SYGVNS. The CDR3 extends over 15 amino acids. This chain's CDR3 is CASSVTGTGHEKLFF. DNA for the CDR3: TGTGCCAGCAGTGTTACCGGGACAGGGCATGAAAAACTGTTTTTT.

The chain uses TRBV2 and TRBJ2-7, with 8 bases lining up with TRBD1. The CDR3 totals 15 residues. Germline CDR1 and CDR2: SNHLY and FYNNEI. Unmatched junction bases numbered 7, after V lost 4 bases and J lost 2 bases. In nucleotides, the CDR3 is TGTGCCAGCAGTGGCAGGGGGCGTACTCCCTACGAGCAGTACTTC. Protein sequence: CASSGRGRTPYEQYF. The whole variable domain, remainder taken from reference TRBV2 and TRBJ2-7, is EPEVTQTPSHQVTQMGQEVILRCVPISNHLYFYWYRQILGQKVEFLVSFYNNEISEKSEIFDDQFSVERPDGSNFTLKIRSTKLEDSAMYFCASSGRGRTPYEQYFGPGTRLTVT.